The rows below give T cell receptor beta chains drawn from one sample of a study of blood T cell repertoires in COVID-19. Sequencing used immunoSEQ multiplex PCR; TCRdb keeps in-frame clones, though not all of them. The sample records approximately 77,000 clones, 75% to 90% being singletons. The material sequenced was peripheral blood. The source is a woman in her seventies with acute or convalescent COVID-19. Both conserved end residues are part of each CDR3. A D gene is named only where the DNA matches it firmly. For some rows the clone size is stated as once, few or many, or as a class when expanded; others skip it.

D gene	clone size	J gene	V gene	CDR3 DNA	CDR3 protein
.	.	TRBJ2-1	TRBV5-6	TGTGCCAGCAGCTTGGCACAGTTCGGCGGGTTGCTGTTCTTC	CASSLAQFGGLLFF
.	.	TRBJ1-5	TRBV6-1	TGTGCCAGCAGTGCCCCGGGGGTGTTTAATAGCAATCAGCCCCAGCATTTT	CASSAPGVFNSNQPQHF
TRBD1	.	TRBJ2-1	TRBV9	TGTGCCAGCAGCGTAGTTTCGGGACAGGGCTACAATGAGCAGTTCTTC	CASSVVSGQGYNEQFF
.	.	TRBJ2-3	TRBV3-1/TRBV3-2	TGTGCCAGCAGCCATTTATCTAGCAAGGTAGATACGCAGTATTTT	CASSHLSSKVDTQYF
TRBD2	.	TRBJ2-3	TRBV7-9	TGTGCCAGCAGAAACCTAGCGGGGGAGGAAACAGATACGCAGTATTTT	CASRNLAGEETDTQYF
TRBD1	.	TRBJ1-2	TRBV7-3	TGTGCCAGCAGCTTAACCGGGACAGGGAATGGCCAAGATGGCTACACCTTC	CASSLTGTGNGQDGYTF
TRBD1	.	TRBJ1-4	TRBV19	TGTGCCACCCGTAACAGGGGCGGGATTGAAAAACTGTTTTTT	CATRNRGGIEKLFF
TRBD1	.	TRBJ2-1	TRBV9	TGTGCCAGCAGCGCGGGACAGAGAGCCTACAATGAGCAGTTCTTC	CASSAGQRAYNEQFF
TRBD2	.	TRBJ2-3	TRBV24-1	TGTGCCACCAGTGACCCTAGAGCGGGGGGTCTTGTTGATACGCAGTATTTT	CATSDPRAGGLVDTQYF
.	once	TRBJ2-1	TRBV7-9	TGTGCCAGCAGCAGCGACAGCCCCCCGTTCTTC	CASSSDSPPFF
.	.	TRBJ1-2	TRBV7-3	TGTGCCAGCAGCTCAGGCGTCGGGAGTGGCTACACCTTC	CASSSGVGSGYTF
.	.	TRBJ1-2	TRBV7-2	TGTGCCAGCAGCCCAAGCCCACTTTTACTTGGCTACACCTTC	CASSPSPLLLGYTF
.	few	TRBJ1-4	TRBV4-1	TGCGCCAGCAGCCTCCGGATGGAGAGGGAACAGCGAAAACTGTTTTTT	CASSLRMEREQRKLFF
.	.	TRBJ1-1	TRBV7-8	TGTGCCAGCAGCTTAATTGGAGGGGACTCGAGGGCTTTCTTT	CASSLIGGDSRAFF
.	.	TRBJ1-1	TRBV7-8	TGTGCCAGCAGCTTCGATCTATTCTCGAACACTGAAGCTTTCTTT	CASSFDLFSNTEAFF
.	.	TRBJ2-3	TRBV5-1	TGCGCCAGCAGCTCAACCACGGGGGGCGGCACAGATACGCAGTATTTT	CASSSTTGGGTDTQYF
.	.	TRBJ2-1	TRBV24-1	TGTGCCACCAGTGGGGGAGGTGAGCAGTTCTTC	CATSGGGEQFF
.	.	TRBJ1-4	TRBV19	TGTGCCAGTAGTATCGCGGTCGGGGGTAATGAAAAACTGTTTTTT	CASSIAVGGNEKLFF
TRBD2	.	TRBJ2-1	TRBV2	TGTGCCAGCAGTGCAGAGCGGGGGGGCCCCAATGAGCAGTTCTTC	CASSAERGGPNEQFF
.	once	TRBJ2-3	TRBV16	TGTGCCAGCAGCCTCAGAGATACGCAGTATTTT	CASSLRDTQYF
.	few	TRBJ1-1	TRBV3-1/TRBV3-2	TGTGCCAGCAGCCAAGGCAGGGCTGAAGCTTTCTTT	CASSQGRAEAFF
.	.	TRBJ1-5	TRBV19	TGTGCCAGTAGTATATCAGGGACTAATCAGCCCCAGCATTTT	CASSISGTNQPQHF
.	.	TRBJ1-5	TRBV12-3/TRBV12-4	TGTGCCAGCAGTTTTAGGGGCCAGCCCCAGCATTTT	CASSFRGQPQHF
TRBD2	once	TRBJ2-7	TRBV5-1	TGCGCCAGCAGCTTGCAAGGCGGGGGGTCGTACTACGAGCAGTACTTC	CASSLQGGGSYYEQYF
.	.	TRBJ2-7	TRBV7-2	TGTGCCAGCAGCTTAGAATTGGCAGGGGACGAGCAGTACTTC	CASSLELAGDEQYF
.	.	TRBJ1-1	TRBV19	TGTGCCAGTATCCCCATCCCCCACACATATGAAGCTTTCTTT	CASIPIPHTYEAFF
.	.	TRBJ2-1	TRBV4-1	TGCGCCAGCAGCCACCCAGGCGAGACCTACAATGAGCAGTTCTTC	CASSHPGETYNEQFF
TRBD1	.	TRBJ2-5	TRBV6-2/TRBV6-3	TGTGCCAGCAGTTACTCGGACAGGGGCGAAGAGACCCAGTACTTC	CASSYSDRGEETQYF
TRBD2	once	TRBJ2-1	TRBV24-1	TGTGCCACCAGTGAGCCTAGCGGGGGGTACAATGAGCAGTTCTTC	CATSEPSGGYNEQFF
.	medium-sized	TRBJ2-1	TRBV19	TGTGCCAGTAGTTACAGGGGGGGTAATGAGCAGTTCTTC	CASSYRGGNEQFF
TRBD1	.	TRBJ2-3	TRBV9	TGTGCCAGCAGCGTAGGGACAGGTCCGGGCACAGATACGCAGTATTTT	CASSVGTGPGTDTQYF
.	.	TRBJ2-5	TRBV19	TGTGCCAGTAGTACATGGGGGGGGGCAGAGACCCAGTACTTC	CASSTWGGAETQYF
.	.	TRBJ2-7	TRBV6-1	TGTGCCAGCAGTGAAGCCCAGGGGACCCTTCCCTACGAGCAGTACTTC	CASSEAQGTLPYEQYF
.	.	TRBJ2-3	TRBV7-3	TGTGCCAGCAGCCCGACAGGACCTGTTTCCACAGATACGCAGTATTTT	CASSPTGPVSTDTQYF
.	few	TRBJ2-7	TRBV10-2	TGCGCCAGCACTGAAGGCGGGGTTTCCTACGAGCAGTACTTC	CASTEGGVSYEQYF
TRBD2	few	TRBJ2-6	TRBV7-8	TGTGCCAGCAGCTTACGACTAGCGGGGGGGCTCGCTGGGGCCAACGTCCTGACTTTC	CASSLRLAGGLAGANVLTF
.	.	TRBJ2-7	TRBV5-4	TGTGCCAGCAGCTTTGGGTATGGGAGCGAGCAGTACTTC	CASSFGYGSEQYF
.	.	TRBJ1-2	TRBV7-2	TGTGCCGGCAGCTTAGCTGGGGCGAACTATGGCTACACCTTC	CAGSLAGANYGYTF
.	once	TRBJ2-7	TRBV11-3	TGTGCCAGCAGCCCGCCAGTAGCCCCCTACGAGCAGTACTTC	CASSPPVAPYEQYF
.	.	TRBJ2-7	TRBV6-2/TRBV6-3	TGTGCCAGCAGTTACGGGCGGGACGAGGCTTTCTACGAGCAGTACTTC	CASSYGRDEAFYEQYF
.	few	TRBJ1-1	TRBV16	TGTGCCAGCAGCCAAGAGGGACTTAACACTGAAGCTTTCTTT	CASSQEGLNTEAFF
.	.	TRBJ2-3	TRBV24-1	TGTGCCACCAGTGCCCCGGGGAGACGGGATACGCAGTATTTT	CATSAPGRRDTQYF
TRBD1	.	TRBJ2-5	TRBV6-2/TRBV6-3	TGTGCCAGCAGTGGGACAGGGGAGACCCAGTACTTC	CASSGTGETQYF
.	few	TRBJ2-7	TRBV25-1	TGTGCCAGCAGTGCGTACTACGAGCAGTACTTC	CASSAYYEQYF
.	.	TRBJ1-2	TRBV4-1	TGCGCCAGCAGCCCTACAGCCCTGGAGGACTATGGCTACACCTTC	CASSPTALEDYGYTF
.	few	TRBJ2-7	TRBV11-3	TGTGCCAGCAGCTCCAGAGACTTAAGCTCCTACGAGCAGTACTTC	CASSSRDLSSYEQYF
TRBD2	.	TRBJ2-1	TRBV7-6	TGTGCCAGCAGCCAGGGACTAGCGGGGGGTTACAATGAGCAGTTCTTC	CASSQGLAGGYNEQFF
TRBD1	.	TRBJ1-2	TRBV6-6	TGTGCCAGCAGTCGTGACAGGGGCGGTTATGGCTACACCTTC	CASSRDRGGYGYTF
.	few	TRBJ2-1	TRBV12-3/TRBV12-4	TGTGCCAGCAGTCCAAACATGATGCATGAGCAGTTCTTC	CASSPNMMHEQFF
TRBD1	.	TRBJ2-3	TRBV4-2	TGTGCCAGCAGCCTGGGACAGGAGGCAGATACGCAGTATTTT	CASSLGQEADTQYF
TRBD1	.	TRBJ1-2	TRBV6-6	TGTGCCAGCAGTTATGCGACAGGGGGCAGCTATGGCTACACCTTC	CASSYATGGSYGYTF